This T cell receptor (beta chain) originates from a study of blood T cell repertoires in COVID-19. In the study overall: Spain, Italy and the United States supplied samples that represented acute and convalescent COVID-19. The cDNA or gDNA used as material had been derived from T cells, B-cell-depleted T cells, or PBMCs.

As handled by the study authors: Scientists estimated how many nucleated cells there were by amplifying reference gene primers. The table came from immunoSEQ multiplex PCR; TCRdb's copy has only in-frame clones and leaves some out. The D gene and trimming were derived from the DNA, and the V and J assignments and clone size from that table. Of approximately 170,000 clones listed, 80% to 90% are singletons. Sequencing was performed on peripheral blood. This sequence originates from a woman older than 75 with acute or convalescent COVID-19.

In DNA, the CDR3 is TGTGCCAGCGGGGCGGGGAAGGGCAATCAGCCCCAGCATTTT. Encoded protein: CASGAGKGNQPQHF. V gene TRBV6-5 combines with J gene TRBJ1-5; D may be TRBD1 (5 bases). Trimming pared 8 bases from V and 2 bases from J, leaving 13 bases between. The CDR3 covers 14 residues. Germline loops: CDR1 MNHEY, CDR2 SVGAGI.